A single sample is the source of the 6 T cell receptor beta chains below, sequenced in a study of cytomegalovirus exposure and HLA in healthy donors. The PCR contained 60 Vbeta and 13 Jbeta primers. Clones were sequenced by immunoSEQ multiplex PCR, and TCRdb holds only the in-frame ones, with some missing. Of roughly 89,000 clones in the sample, less than 80% are singletons; the top ten hold 20% to 25%. Sequences were obtained from PBMCs. Source of these receptors: a woman in her forties or fifties in good health and CMV-seropositive.

A word on this clone: The same CDR3 is also encoded by other DNA sequences in this sample. The chain links TRBV5-6 to TRBJ1-6; 10 bases fit TRBD1. The CDR3 is made up of 19 amino acids. The V segment lost 4 bases and the J segment 0 bases; nucleotides outside the gene matches: 10. CDR1 is SGHDT, CDR2 YYEEEE, per germline. CDR3 coding DNA: TGTGCCAGCAGCACGGGACAGGGGATACTACCCTCCTATAATTCACCCCTCCACTTT. Protein product: CASSTGQGILPSYNSPLHF.

This clone was recorded once. The chain couples TRBV10-3 to TRBJ2-5, with 7 bases lining up with TRBD2. The junction had 6 bases not matched to a gene; V was cut back by 0 bases and J by 2 bases. Germline V gene data show CDR1 as ENHRY and CDR2 as SYGVKD. The CDR3 length is 16 residues. As DNA, the CDR3 is TGTGCCATCAGTGAGTCGACGGGAGCGGGGCAAGAGACCCAGTACTTC. Protein: CAISESTGAGQETQYF.

This clone was seen only once. The chain joins TRBV30 to TRBJ2-5, with 10 bases fitting TRBD1. The V gene's germline CDR1 is GTSNPN and CDR2 SVGIG (reference sequence). The CDR3 loop spans 15 amino acids. The junction had 4 bases not matched to a gene; V was cut back by 3 bases and J by 0 bases. The CDR3 spells CAWSIGTGDQETQYF. CDR3 in DNA: TGTGCCTGGAGCATTGGGACAGGGGACCAAGAGACCCAGTACTTC.

This chain uses TRBV5-6 with TRBJ2-7, with D unresolved. Germline V lookup: CDR1 SGHDT, CDR2 YYEEEE. The CDR3 has 11 amino acids. Trimming took off 4 bases at V and 2 bases at J, with 4 bases between the two ends. CDR3 coding DNA: TGTGCCAGCAGCAGCACCTACGAGCAGTACTTC. It specifies CASSSTYEQYF.

This clone was counted between two and nine times. The chain carries TRBV5-6 and TRBJ2-1; TRBD2 aligns across 7 bases. The CDR3 runs 14 residues. The V gene's germline CDR1 is SGHDT and CDR2 YYEEEE. V lost 4 bases to trimming and J lost 7 bases; unmatched junction nucleotides: 8. CDR3 DNA sequence: TGTGCCAGCAGCCGAAGTTGGGGGGGGAATGAGCAGTTCTTC. Translation gives CASSRSWGGNEQFF. The complete variable domain, with remaining parts taken from reference TRBV5-6 and TRBJ2-1, reads DAGVTQSPTHLIKTRGQQVTLRCSPKSGHDTVSWYQQALGQGPQFIFQYYEEEERQRGNFPDRFSGHQFPNYSSELNVNALLLGDSALYLCASSRSWGGNEQFFGPGTRLTVL.

The chain combines TRBV5-8 with TRBJ2-7; TRBD1 aligns across 10 bases. CDR3 length: 15 amino acids. V was pared by 4 bases and J by 3 bases, with 7 bases of the junction left unmatched. In germline, CDR1 is SGHTS, CDR2 YDEGEE. The CDR3 reads CASSRGTGVGYEQYF. Written as DNA, the CDR3 is TGTGCCAGCAGCCGGGGGACAGGGGTTGGCTACGAGCAGTACTTC.